The clone carrying this TCR beta chain has only one observation. The data stem from a study of shared clonotypes between healthy human individuals. V dropped 6 bases and J dropped 3; count of bases not matched to a gene: 6. This CDR3 has 14 amino acids. CDR1 and CDR2 (germline): MNHEY, SVGAGI. TCRdb's copy holds only in-frame clones and misses some; the assay was immunoSEQ multiplex PCR. The table includes about 2.4 million clones, around 94% detected once. The source material was naive CD4+ T cells sorted from blood. Subset defined: CD45RA+ positively selected. The chain has TRBV6-5 and TRBJ2-7, with 9 bases fitting TRBD1. The TCR sequence derives from a man in his late teens or twenties in good health. CDR3 sequence reads: CASSPRDRVYEQYF. The CDR3 DNA reads TGTGCCAGCAGCCCAAGGGACAGGGTCTACGAGCAGTACTTC.